One T cell receptor (beta chain) is described in this entry. The CDR3 consists of 16 residues. Trimming at V came to 0 bases and at J to 3 bases, leaving 3 bases not matched to a gene. CDR1 and CDR2 (germline): MNHNS, SASEGT. The protocol was immunoSEQ multiplex PCR, while the TCRdb copy is restricted to in-frame clones and leaves out a portion. The table records 42,000 or so clones, around 93% of them present only once. The sample is drawn from a study of T cell changes during pregnancy in multiple sclerosis. The chain uses TRBV6-1 and TRBJ2-1, with TRBD1 matching over 9 bases. The sequence was collected from a female donor with multiple sclerosis, enrolled in a pregnancy study. Sequencing used CD4+ T cells from peripheral blood mononuclear cells, obtained after pregnancy. This chain's CDR3 is CASSEAVGQGYNEQFF. CDR3 sequence (DNA): TGTGCCAGCAGTGAAGCCGTGGGACAGGGCTACAATGAGCAGTTCTTC.